The 15 T cell receptor beta chains below come from one sample, sequenced in a study of shared clonotypes between healthy human individuals. Data came from immunoSEQ multiplex PCR; TCRdb stores just in-frame clones and leaves some out. Of 600,000 to 750,000 clones in the sample, roughly 70% were seen once. The sequenced material came from memory CD4+ T cells sorted from blood. Sample subset: CD45RA-negative fraction. These receptors originate from a woman in her 30s in good health.

The CDR3 is CASRKQGARSQPQHF. The CDR3 DNA sequence: TGTGCCAGCAGAAAACAGGGGGCAAGGAGTCAGCCCCAGCATTTT. The V call is TRBV28, the J call TRBJ1-5, with 9 bases matching TRBD1. Germline-derived CDR1 and CDR2 are MDHEN and SYDVKM. V gave up 6 bases and J gave up 6 bases; unmatched junction bases: 9. CDR3 length: 15 amino acids.

This clone was seen once. The CDR3 protein is CATRSTSGTYEQFF. Written as DNA, the CDR3 is TGTGCCACCAGGTCGACTAGCGGGACCTATGAGCAGTTCTTC. This rearrangement joins TRBV6-5 to TRBJ2-1, with TRBD2 matching 11 bases. The V gene's germline CDR1 is MNHEY and CDR2 SVGAGI. V gave up 10 bases and J gave up 8 bases; unmatched junction bases: 10. This CDR3 is 14 amino acids long.

The rearrangement uses TRBV18 and TRBJ2-6, with 8 bases lining up with TRBD1. The V and J ends lost 4 bases and 0 bases, in that order; junction bases with no gene match: 11. This CDR3 spans 19 amino acids. Germline assignment: CDR1 KGHSH and CDR2 LQKENI. CDR3 protein: CASSRPTGVSFSGANVLTF. The CDR3 DNA is TGTGCCAGCTCACGGCCGACAGGGGTCTCTTTCTCTGGGGCCAACGTCCTGACTTTC. Complete variable domain (other parts from reference TRBV18 and TRBJ2-6): NAGVMQNPRHLVRRRGQEARLRCSPMKGHSHVYWYRQLPEEGLKFMVYLQKENIIDESGMPKERFSAEFPKEGPSILRIQQVVRGDSAAYFCASSRPTGVSFSGANVLTFGAGSRLTVL.

This clone was seen a few times. The rearrangement links TRBV6-1 to TRBJ1-1, with D perhaps matching TRBD1 (5 bases). The V and J ends lost 4 bases and 8 bases respectively, with 8 bases between them. Germline V CDR1 and CDR2: MNHNS, SASEGT. The CDR3 contains 11 residues. CDR3 sequence reads: CASSAWGEAFF. For the CDR3, the DNA is TGTGCCAGCAGTGCTTGGGGCGAAGCTTTCTTT.

In the case of this clone: Distinct nucleotide sequences in the sample also encode this CDR3. The DNA of the CDR3 is TGTGCCAGCAGCTTAGAGCGGGGGCCGTACGAGCAGTACTTC. Protein: CASSLERGPYEQYF. This chain links TRBV7-2 with TRBJ2-7; 8 nucleotides align to TRBD2. The germline V gene encodes CDR1 SGHTA and CDR2 FQGNSA. The junction had 3 bases not matched to a gene; V was cut back by 1 base and J by 4 bases. The CDR3 length is 14 residues.

This clone was counted many times. Other DNA sequences of this sample code for an identical CDR3. The chain carries TRBV5-1 and TRBJ1-2; D remains unclear. CDR1 and CDR2 from the germline V gene are SGHRS and YFSETQ. V was pared by 0 bases and J by 1 base, with 4 bases between. This CDR3 comprises 13 residues. CDR3 in amino acids: CASSLDGNYGYTF. DNA of the CDR3: TGCGCCAGCAGCTTGGACGGTAACTATGGCTACACCTTC.

The chain carries TRBV7-6 and TRBJ1-5; unclear D gene. CDR3 size: 15 residues. Germline-derived CDR1 and CDR2 are SGHVS and FNYEAQ. The V gene lost 5 bases and the J gene lost 4 bases, with 15 bases spanning the gap. The CDR3 coding sequence is TGTGCCAGCAGCGCGTTTGAAGACAATAATCAGCCCCAGCATTTT. Amino acids: CASSAFEDNNQPQHF.

The rearrangement uses TRBV5-4 and TRBJ1-3; D not resolved. The CDR3 is 14 amino acids. V lost 4 bases and J 0 bases, leaving 8 bases between the germline ends. Germline lookup yields CDR1 SGHNT and CDR2 YYREEE (reference sequence). CDR3 bases: TGTGCCAGCAGCCCCTTAGGCTCTGGAAACACCATATATTTT. As protein: CASSPLGSGNTIYF.

V gene TRBV11-2 combines with J gene TRBJ1-2; D unclear. CDR1 and CDR2 (germline): SGHAT, FQNNGV. Trimming took 5 bases from V and 5 from J, leaving 18 bases between them. The CDR3 covers 15 residues. CDR3 in amino acids: CASSHSVGSSYGYTF. The CDR3 DNA follows: TGTGCCAGCAGCCACTCAGTAGGAAGCTCATATGGCTACACCTTC.

Turning to this clone: It is unclear where the CDR3 begins or ends on the DNA, so no DNA is shown, and the CDR3 is as TCRdb lists it. The chain joins TRBV21-1 to TRBJ2-3; TRBD2, the D gene given by the table, was not confirmed from the DNA. TRBV21-1 constitutes a pseudogene. The CDR3 length is 15 residues, termini included. CDR3 sequence: CASSNVGVGTDTQYF.

The table lists this clone with a few counts. The J gene is TRBJ1-1, the V gene TRBV6-5; D not certain. The CDR3 runs to 14 residues. Germline loops: CDR1 MNHEY, CDR2 SVGAGI. Trimming removed 2 bases from V and 6 bases from J, with 13 bases in between. CDR3 nucleotides: TGTGCCAGCAGTTACGGGATAGCCAATCCTGAAGCTTTCTTT. It is translated as CASSYGIANPEAFF.

The CDR3 nucleotides are TGTGCCAGCAATAAGCGCGCAAGCGTCAATGAGCAGTTCTTC. This encodes CASNKRASVNEQFF. The chain joins TRBV5-8 to TRBJ2-1; D is uncertain. Germline CDR1 and CDR2: SGHTS and YDEGEE. V dropped 6 bases and J dropped 6 bases, with 16 bases sitting between them. The CDR3 spans 14 residues.

The CDR3 here is CASSKAQTGTSGFTDTQYF. The CDR3 region has the DNA TGCGCCAGCAGTAAAGCACAAACCGGGACTAGCGGATTCACAGATACGCAGTATTTT. The chain combines TRBV10-2 with TRBJ2-3, with TRBD2 matching 11 bases. CDR1 and CDR2 from the germline V gene are WSHSY and SAAADI. Trimming removed 5 bases from V and 2 bases from J; junction bases left unmatched: 15. This CDR3 region has 19 residues.

In its sample, this clone was seen a few times. In the same sample, other DNA sequences code for this CDR3. The chain couples TRBV27 to TRBJ2-2, with 7 bases that match TRBD1. The CDR3 has 14 residues. Germline CDR1 MNHEY, CDR2 SMNVEV (reference sequence). With V trimmed by 6 bases and J by 3 bases, 4 bases remained unmatched. This CDR3 is CASSLQGYTGELFF. The CDR3 DNA reads TGTGCCAGCAGCTTACAGGGGTACACCGGGGAGCTGTTTTTT.

Only one count was recorded for this clone. This sequence joins TRBV5-4 and TRBJ2-7; TRBD2 matches 11 bases. The CDR3 consists of 14 residues. Germline values: CDR1 SGHNT, CDR2 YYREEE (reference sequence). V lost 0 bases and J lost 5; bases outside the gene matches: 1. CDR3 sequence: CASSLELAGDEQYF. The DNA of the CDR3 is TGTGCCAGCAGCTTGGAACTAGCGGGGGACGAGCAGTACTTC. The complete variable domain, with remaining parts taken from reference TRBV5-4 and TRBJ2-7, reads ETGVTQSPTHLIKTRGQQVTLRCSSQSGHNTVSWYQQALGQGPQFIFQYYREEENGRGNFPPRFSGLQFPNYSSELNVNALELDDSALYLCASSLELAGDEQYFGPGTRLTVT.